This entry lists 10 T cell receptor beta chains sequenced from one sample in a study of blood T cell repertoires in COVID-19. Only in-frame clones appear in the TCRdb table, and some are missing; sequencing was by immunoSEQ multiplex PCR. The table has 200,000 or so clones, roughly 90% seen once. Sequencing was carried out using peripheral blood. The receptors stem from a woman between 45 and 65 years old with acute or convalescent COVID-19.

This clone was seen only a few times. The V call is TRBV7-9, the J call TRBJ2-1; 8 bases map to TRBD2. Germline-derived CDR1 and CDR2 are SEHNR and FQNEAQ (reference sequence). This CDR3 is 15 amino acids long. With 5 bases clipped from V and 8 bases from J, the junction kept 11 bases outside the gene matches. The CDR3 DNA follows: TGTGCCAGCAGCGCACTAGCGGACGTATGGGATGAGCAGTTCTTC. Its protein product is CASSALADVWDEQFF.

DNA of the CDR3: TGTGCCAGCAGTTACTACTTCGAGCAGTTCTTC. Translation: CASSYYFEQFF. V and J are TRBV6-2 or TRBV6-3 and TRBJ2-1; D gene uncertain. Trimming shortened V by 1 base and J by 10 bases, and 5 bases separated the two germline ends. CDR3 length: 11 residues. Per the germline V gene, CDR1 is MNHEY and CDR2 is SVGEGT.

The table lists this clone with a few counts. The CDR3 DNA reads as TGTGCCAGCAGCTCACTTCGCGGACATAGCAATCAGCCCCAGCATTTT. Translating gives CASSSLRGHSNQPQHF. This chain connects TRBV7-8 to TRBJ1-5; perhaps TRBD1 as D (5 bases). The CDR3 spans 16 residues. CDR1 SGHVS and CDR2 FQNEAQ come from the germline V gene. Trimming cost V 4 bases and J 0 bases, with 13 bases left between them.

Only a few counts were recorded for this clone. This chain joins TRBV19 and TRBJ1-2; TRBD1 matches at 7 bases. The CDR3 is made up of 14 amino acids. The J segment lost 1 base and the V segment lost 4 bases, leaving 3 bases of the junction unmatched. CDR1 LNHDA and CDR2 SQIVND come from the germline V gene (reference sequence). The CDR3 DNA reads as TGTGCCAGTAGTAGGGGACAGTTTAACTATGGCTACACCTTC. Amino acids: CASSRGQFNYGYTF. Variable domain in full (rest from reference TRBV19 and TRBJ1-2): DGGITQSPKYLFRKEGQNVTLSCEQNLNHDAMYWYRQDPGQGLRLIYYSQIVNDFQKGDIAEGYSVSREKKESFPLTVTSAQKNPTAFYLCASSRGQFNYGYTFGSGTRLTVV.

This sequence joins TRBV29-1 and TRBJ1-5; D gene unclear. V was pared by 2 bases and J by 9 bases, with 11 bases between. Germline V gives CDR1 SQVTM, CDR2 ANQGSEA. The CDR3 consists of 12 residues. CDR3 sequence (DNA): TGCAGCGTTGAATCACCGACGGGGCCCCAGCATTTT. It translates to CSVESPTGPQHF.

The chain is built from TRBV7-3 and TRBJ2-1, with 9 nucleotides matching TRBD2. Trimming removed 5 bases from V and 8 bases from J; junction bases left unmatched: 7. The CDR3 covers 14 residues. CDR1 and CDR2 (germline): SGHTA, FQGTGA. CDR3 sequence reads: CASSLSGGIDEQFF. The CDR3 nucleotides read TGTGCCAGCAGCCTTAGCGGGGGAATAGATGAGCAGTTCTTC.

In nucleotides, the CDR3 is TGTGCCAGCAGCGCGGACAGTGTTCGAAACACCATATATTTT. Translated: CASSADSVRNTIYF. The V and J genes are TRBV9 and TRBJ1-3; D may be TRBD1 (6 bases). The CDR3 runs to 14 residues. Germline values: CDR1 SGDLS, CDR2 YYNGEE. The ends were cut back, 3 bases at V and 5 bases at J, with 12 bases in the middle.

The rearrangement uses TRBV9 and TRBJ2-2; weak D call: TRBD2 (6 bases). The CDR3 runs 16 residues. Trimming removed 0 bases from V and 4 bases from J, with 13 bases in between. Germline values: CDR1 SGDLS, CDR2 YYNGEE. As DNA, the CDR3 is TGTGCCAGCAGCGTAGTACCCGGGAGTGCCACCGGGGAGCTGTTTTTT. It encodes CASSVVPGSATGELFF.

This sequence joins TRBV6-2 or TRBV6-3 and TRBJ2-1, with 8 bases lining up with TRBD1. CDR3 length: 14 residues. V lost 3 bases, J lost 10 bases, and 8 bases stayed unmatched. Germline assignment: CDR1 MNHEY and CDR2 SVGEGT. This chain's CDR3 is CASSYQGAGTEQFF. The CDR3 bases are TGTGCCAGCAGTTATCAGGGGGCCGGGACGGAGCAGTTCTTC.

The rearrangement links TRBV24-1 to TRBJ2-2; 8 bases agree with TRBD1. This CDR3 has 15 amino acids. The V segment lost 5 bases and the J segment 5 bases; nucleotides outside the gene matches: 6. Germline-derived CDR1 and CDR2 are KGHDR and SFDVKD. The CDR3 bases are TGTGCCACCAGTGGTTCAGGGGGCGCAACCGGGGAGCTGTTTTTT. Encoded protein: CATSGSGGATGELFF.